This T cell receptor beta chain was identified during a study of read filtering for tumor transcriptome and immune sequencing. Background on the study: By R-ISS, stages I, II and III held about 8, 16 and 7 patients. DNase treatment preceded whole-transcriptome library preparation. Notes on the study in general: Compared with RNA-seq, IR-seq gave much higher clonotype depth and reliability.

From 300 to 450 ng of RNA, a library with molecular barcoded alpha/delta and beta/gamma adaptors was made. TCRdb passed the reads through MiXCR, listing each CDR3 protein once. The sample holds tens of thousands of distinct CDR3 sequences, about an eighth seen once. The V gene lost 5 bases and the J gene lost 0 bases, with 17 bases spanning the gap. The CDR3 has 16 amino acids. Germline V gives CDR1 SGHNT, CDR2 YENEEA. This clonotype was detected ten times or more. Its antigen is currently unknown. The chain recombines TRBV11-3 with TRBJ2-7; D ambiguous. The material sequenced was a population of CD138-negative cells sorted from bone marrow. The sequence came from a donor aged 40 or older with multiple myeloma. CDR3 residues: CASSPLEGPTSYEQYF. The CDR3 nucleotides are TGTGCCAGCAGCCCCTTAGAAGGGCCGACCTCCTACGAGCAGTACTTC. The full variable domain, in which reference TRBV11-3 and TRBJ2-7 provide the parts outside the CDR3, is EAGVVQSPRYKIIEKKQPVAFWCNPISGHNTLYWYLQNLGQGPELLIRYENEEAVDDSQLPKDRFSAERLKGVDSTLKIQPAELGDSAVYLCASSPLEGPTSYEQYFGPGTRLTVT.